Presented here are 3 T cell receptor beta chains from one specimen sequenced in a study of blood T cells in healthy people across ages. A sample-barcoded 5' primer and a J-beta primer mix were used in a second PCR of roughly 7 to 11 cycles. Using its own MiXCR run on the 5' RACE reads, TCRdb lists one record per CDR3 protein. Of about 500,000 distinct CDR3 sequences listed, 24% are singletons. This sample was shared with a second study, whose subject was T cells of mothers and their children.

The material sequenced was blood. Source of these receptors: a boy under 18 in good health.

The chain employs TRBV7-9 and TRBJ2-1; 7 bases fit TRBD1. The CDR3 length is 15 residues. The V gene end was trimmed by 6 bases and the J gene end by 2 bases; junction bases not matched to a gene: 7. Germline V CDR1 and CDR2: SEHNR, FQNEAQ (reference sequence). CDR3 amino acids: CASRSTGLPYNEQFF. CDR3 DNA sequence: TGTGCCAGCAGGTCGACAGGGTTACCCTACAATGAGCAGTTCTTC.

CDR3 nucleotide sequence: TGTGCCAGCAGTCCTGACCGGGCCTTGAACACTGAAGCTTTCTTT. This gives the protein CASSPDRALNTEAFF. The chain uses TRBV7-3 and TRBJ1-1; the D is unclear. The CDR3 loop spans 15 amino acids. The germline V gene has CDR1 SGHTA and CDR2 FQGTGA. V dropped 6 bases and J dropped 0 bases, with 14 bases sitting between them.

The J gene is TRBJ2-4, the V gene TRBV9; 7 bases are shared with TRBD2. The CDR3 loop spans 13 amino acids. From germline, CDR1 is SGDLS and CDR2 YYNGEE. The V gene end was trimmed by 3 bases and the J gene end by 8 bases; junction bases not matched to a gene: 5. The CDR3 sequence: CASSARREDIQYF. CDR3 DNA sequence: TGTGCCAGCAGCGCCCGCCGGGAGGACATTCAGTACTTC.